This TCR beta chain was sequenced in a study of cytomegalovirus exposure and HLA in healthy donors. The assay was immunoSEQ multiplex PCR, and TCRdb's table has in-frame clones only and misses some. Of a few hundred thousand clones listed, 70% to 90% are singletons. A word on this clone: What it binds is not known.

Findings of the study overall: Three chains tied to CMV proved CMV antigen-specific in vitro. High specificity and sensitivity for cytomegalovirus status were reported for the classifier.

Germline V gene sequence: CDR1 LGHNT, CDR2 FRNRAP. This CDR3 is 14 amino acids long. Trimming removed 5 bases at V and 0 bases at J, with 5 bases between. The sequenced material came from PBMCs. The receptor was derived from a woman in her late teens or twenties in good health and CMV-seronegative. The chain has TRBV12-5 and TRBJ2-6; D ambiguous. The CDR3 is CASGVNSGANVLTF. CDR3 nucleotide sequence: TGTGCTAGTGGTGTAAACTCTGGGGCCAACGTCCTGACTTTC.